The text below deals with one T cell receptor (beta chain). The data originate from a study of blood T cell repertoires in COVID-19. Whole-study context: The analysed material was cDNA or gDNA that came from T cells, B-cell-depleted T cells, or PBMCs.

Seattle patients were enrolled while actively infected and followed longitudinally. The CDR3 covers 16 residues. The germline V gene encodes CDR1 SGHRS and CDR2 YFSETQ. The V and J ends lost 0 bases and 1 base respectively, with 14 bases between them. Under the authors' procedure: The assay estimated nucleated cells by amplifying reference gene primers. Using immunoSEQ multiplex PCR, the repertoire was profiled, and TCRdb retains in-frame clones only, with some absent. V and J calls plus clone size are reproduced from that table; the DNA served to infer D and trimming. This sample has 210,000 or so clones, with almost 85% found just once.

This clonotype originated in a man aged 45-65 years with COVID-19, enrolled during active disease. The chain couples TRBV5-1 to TRBJ2-7; a weak D match, TRBD1 (6 bases). The specimen was peripheral blood. CDR3 nucleotide sequence: TGCGCCAGCAGCTTGGCCGGTTCCAGGGGTTCCTACGAGCAGTACTTC. Translation: CASSLAGSRGSYEQYF.